This T cell receptor beta chain came from a study of T cells after yellow fever vaccination. Study findings and constraints: A limited proportion of clonotypes was detected within both the CD4 and CD8 compartments.

CDR3 length equals 17 residues. The V and J ends lost 6 bases and 2 bases, in that order; junction bases with no gene match: 14. Worth noting for this clonotype: Its antigen is not known.

TCRdb reprocessed the 5' RACE reads with MiXCR, giving one entry per CDR3 protein. The table records some 300,000 distinct CDR3 sequences, 8.7% of them present only once. Sample: CD4+ T cells sorted from PBMCs, taken 5 days after the yellow fever booster vaccination. The source of this sequence is a man aged 18-30 years who received the YFV17D yellow fever vaccine. The chain carries TRBV12-3 or TRBV12-4 and TRBJ2-3, with 7 bases fitting TRBD1. CDR3 protein: CASSKTSTGLFTDTQYF. In DNA form, the CDR3 reads TGTGCCAGCAGCAAAACCTCGACAGGGTTATTCACAGATACGCAGTATTTT.